Following are 2 T cell receptor beta chains from one sample sequenced in a study of T cell repertoires in cytomegalovirus infection. TCRdb re-analysed the reads in MiXCR, keeping a single row per CDR3 protein. The data contain fewer than 350,000 distinct CDR3 sequences, over 7.5% of them singletons. The specimen was PBMCs. Every receptor here comes from a human donor in good health (CMV status not recorded). Some clones in this sample may be carry-over from other donors' samples.

The chain uses TRBV10-2 and TRBJ2-2; D unresolved. Germline values: CDR1 WSHSY, CDR2 SAAADI. The CDR3 runs 13 residues. The V end lost 5 bases, the J end lost 3 bases, and 7 bases lay between the germline ends. CDR3 coding DNA: TGCGCCAGCAGTTCAACAGACACCGGGGAGCTGTTTTTT. This encodes CASSSTDTGELFF.

This clonotype was counted a few times. The rearrangement links TRBV15 to TRBJ2-1; 16 bases match TRBD2. CDR3 length: 16 amino acids. CDR1 and CDR2 from the germline V gene are LNHNV and YYDKDF (reference sequence). V trimming: 3 bases; J trimming: 7 bases; junction bases outside the gene matches: 3. The CDR3 loop reads CATSRRGLAGGNEQFF. The CDR3 nucleotides read TGTGCCACCAGCAGGAGGGGACTAGCGGGAGGGAATGAGCAGTTCTTC. Filled out from reference TRBV15 and TRBJ2-1, the complete variable domain reads DAMVIQNPRYQVTQFGKPVTLSCSQTLNHNVMYWYQQKSSQAPKLLFHYYDKDFNNEADTPDNFQSRRPNTSFCFLDIRSPGLGDTAMYLCATSRRGLAGGNEQFFGPGTRLTVL.